The rows below give T cell receptor beta chains drawn from one sample of a study. One entry per CDR3 protein, called by TCRdb with MiXCR from the 5' RACE reads. This table holds under 65,000 distinct CDR3 sequences, 25% to 30% found once. The material sequenced was tumor-infiltrating memory CD4+ T cells sorted from the breast tumor. These receptor sequences come from a female donor with breast cancer. Each CDR3 is given with its conserved first and last residue. D genes are given only for firm matches. The size entry is marked missing in some rows and otherwise reads once, few, many or a size class.

d_call j_call v_call clone_size cdr3_nt cdr3_aa
NA TRBJ2-3 TRBV6-1 NA TGTGCCAGCAGAGCCTCACTAGGCACAGATACGCAGTATTTT CASRASLGTDTQYF
NA TRBJ2-5 TRBV28 NA TGTGCCAGCAGTTTTAGGCGGAACCAAGAGACCCAGTACTTC CASSFRRNQETQYF
NA TRBJ1-1 TRBV18 NA TGTGCCAGCTCACCAGAGGGTAGGTCTGAAGCTTTCTTT CASSPEGRSEAFF
TRBD2 TRBJ2-7 TRBV7-2 few TGTGCCAGCAGCCGACTAGCGGGAGGTGATGGAACCTACGAGCAGTACTTC CASSRLAGGDGTYEQYF
TRBD1 TRBJ1-6 TRBV4-1 NA TGCGCCAGCAGCCAGCAGGGACAGGGGGCTAATTCACCCCTCCACTTT CASSQQGQGANSPLHF
NA TRBJ2-2 TRBV6-5 few TGTGCCAGCAGGGCTGGTGGCGGGGAGCTGTTTTTT CASRAGGGELFF
NA TRBJ1-2 TRBV12-3/TRBV12-4 NA TGTGCCAGCAGCAGGGGAGACTATGGCTACACCTTC CASSRGDYGYTF
NA TRBJ2-3 TRBV7-6 few TGTGCCAGCAGCTTAGTGGTAGCAGATACGCAGTATTTT CASSLVVADTQYF
TRBD1 TRBJ1-2 TRBV27 many TGTGCCAGCAGCCCGACAGGGAATCCCTATGGCTACACCTTC CASSPTGNPYGYTF
NA TRBJ2-3 TRBV5-1 many TGCGCCAGCAGCCCCCCAAGCGATACGCAGTATTTT CASSPPSDTQYF
TRBD1 TRBJ2-7 TRBV28 NA TGTGCCAGCAGTTTAGGGACAGGGGAGCACGAGCAGTACTTC CASSLGTGEHEQYF
NA TRBJ2-7 TRBV21-1 NA TGTGCCAGCAGCACCCGGGACAGGGTTGGCAAGTACTTC CASSTRDRVGKYF
TRBD2 TRBJ2-5 TRBV7-3 NA TGTGCCAGCAGCTTAACAAGCGGGAGCGGGGAGACCCAGTACTTC CASSLTSGSGETQYF
NA TRBJ2-3 TRBV12-3/TRBV12-4 NA TGTGCCAGCAGTCCCGGGTCGGATGGCACAGATACGCAGTATTTT CASSPGSDGTDTQYF
NA TRBJ2-7 TRBV2 NA TGTGCCAGCAGAACAGGATACTCCTACGAGCAGTACTTC CASRTGYSYEQYF
NA TRBJ1-6 TRBV6-1 NA TGTGCCAGCGGTGAGGGGGGGTTTTACTCACCCCTCCACTTT CASGEGGFYSPLHF
NA TRBJ2-3 TRBV5-6 NA TGTGCCAGCAGCTTAGTGCTGACAGATACGCAGGATTTT CASSLVLTDTQDF
TRBD2 TRBJ2-3 TRBV6-2/TRBV6-3 NA TGTGCCAGCAGCCCCGGGACTAGCGGGAGCGATACGCAGTATTTT CASSPGTSGSDTQYF
TRBD1 TRBJ2-5 TRBV5-1 NA TGCGCCAGCAGCTTTGCTCCGGGACAGCAAGAGACCCAGTACTTC CASSFAPGQQETQYF
TRBD1 TRBJ1-1 TRBV9 NA TGTGCCAGCAGCGCGTCGACAGGGGAAGCTTTCTTT CASSASTGEAFF
NA TRBJ2-3 TRBV7-2 NA TGTGCCAGCAGCTCCTTTAGCACAGATACGCAGTATTTT CASSSFSTDTQYF
NA TRBJ1-2 TRBV24-1 NA TGTGCCACCAGTGAACAGGATTGCTATGGCTACACCTTC CATSEQDCYGYTF
NA TRBJ2-5 TRBV5-1 few TGCGCCAGCAGCTTGGCCGGGACCGATCAAGAGACCCAGTACTTC CASSLAGTDQETQYF
TRBD2 TRBJ2-3 TRBV20-1 many TGCAGTGCGGTCGTGGCGGGAGGGGGATCAGATACGCAGTATTTT CSAVVAGGGSDTQYF
NA TRBJ2-7 TRBV5-1 few TGCGCCAGCAGCTTGGGGGGCATGATCCTGGACGAGCAGTACTTC CASSLGGMILDEQYF
NA TRBJ2-1 TRBV5-1 NA TGCGCCAGCAGCTTTAGTTACGGTGAGCAGTTCTTC CASSFSYGEQFF
NA TRBJ2-5 TRBV7-2 NA TGTGCCAGCAGCGCACCAGGGGGGGATGGGGAGACCCAGTACTTC CASSAPGGDGETQYF
NA TRBJ2-1 TRBV6-5 NA TGTGCCAGCAGGGCAACAACTCCCTCCTACAATGAGCAGTTCTTC CASRATTPSYNEQFF
TRBD2 TRBJ2-2 TRBV7-2 few TGTGCCAGCAGCTTAGTGGCGGGAGGGGGCACCGGGGAGCTGTTTTTT CASSLVAGGGTGELFF
NA TRBJ1-1 TRBV9 NA TGTGCCAGCAGCCCCGACCCGGGGTCGAGAACTGAAGCTTTCTTT CASSPDPGSRTEAFF
NA TRBJ1-6 TRBV7-2 many TGTGCCAGCAGCTCGGACCTTTCACCCCTCCACTTT CASSSDLSPLHF
NA TRBJ1-1 TRBV5-1 few TGCGCCAGCAGCGCACCGACAGAGAACACTGAAGCTTTCTTT CASSAPTENTEAFF
TRBD1 TRBJ1-5 TRBV6-1 NA TGTGCCAGCACCCCGGGACAGGGGCCCTATCAGCCCCAGCATTTT CASTPGQGPYQPQHF
TRBD1 TRBJ2-1 TRBV5-1 few TGCGCCAGCAGCCGGGACAGCTCCTACAATGAGCAGTTCTTC CASSRDSSYNEQFF
NA TRBJ2-1 TRBV12-3/TRBV12-4 NA TGTGCCACCCGGCGGAGGGAGTCACCTTCGAATGAGCAGTTCTTC CATRRRESPSNEQFF
NA TRBJ2-2 TRBV5-1 NA TGCGCCAGCACCCGGGACAAGAACACCGGGGAGCTGTTTTTT CASTRDKNTGELFF
TRBD2 TRBJ2-5 TRBV9 few TGTGCCAGCAGCGCCGGGACTAGCGAAGGTCTATTTGTAGTGGAGACCCAGTACTTC CASSAGTSEGLFVVETQYF
NA TRBJ2-3 TRBV7-9 NA TGTGCCAGCAGCTTAGAGCCAGATACGCAGTATTTT CASSLEPDTQYF
TRBD2 TRBJ2-5 TRBV6-5 few TGTGCCAGCAGTTCGAGCGGGGGGGCCGGAGAGACCCAGTACTTC CASSSSGGAGETQYF
NA TRBJ2-7 TRBV10-3 NA TGTGCCATCAGTTTGGACAGGGAGGGGTACGAGCAGTACTTC CAISLDREGYEQYF
NA TRBJ1-2 TRBV4-1 few TGCGCCAGCAGCCACGCAAAGGGGAACAGGGTGACCTATGGCTACACCTTC CASSHAKGNRVTYGYTF